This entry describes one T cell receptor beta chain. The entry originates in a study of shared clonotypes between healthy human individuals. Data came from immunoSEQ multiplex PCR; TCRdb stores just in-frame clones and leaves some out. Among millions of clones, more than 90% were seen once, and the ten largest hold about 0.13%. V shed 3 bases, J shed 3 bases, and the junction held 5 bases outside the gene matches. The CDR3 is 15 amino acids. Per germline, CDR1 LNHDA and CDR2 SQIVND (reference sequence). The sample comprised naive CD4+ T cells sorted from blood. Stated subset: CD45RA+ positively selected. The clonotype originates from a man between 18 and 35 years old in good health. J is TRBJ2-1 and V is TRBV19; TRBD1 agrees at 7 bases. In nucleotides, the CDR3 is TGTGCCAGTAGTATTGGGGACAGAGACTACAATGAGCAGTTCTTC. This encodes CASSIGDRDYNEQFF.